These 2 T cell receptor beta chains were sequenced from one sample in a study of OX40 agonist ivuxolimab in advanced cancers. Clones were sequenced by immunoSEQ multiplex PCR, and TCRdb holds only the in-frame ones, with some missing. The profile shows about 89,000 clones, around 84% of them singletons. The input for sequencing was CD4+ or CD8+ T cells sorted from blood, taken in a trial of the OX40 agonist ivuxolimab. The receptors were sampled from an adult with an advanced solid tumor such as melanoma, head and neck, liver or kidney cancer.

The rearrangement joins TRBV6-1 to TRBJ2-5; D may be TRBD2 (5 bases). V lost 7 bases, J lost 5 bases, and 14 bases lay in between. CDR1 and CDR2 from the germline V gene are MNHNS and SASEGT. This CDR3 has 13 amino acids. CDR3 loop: CASTLAGAETQYF. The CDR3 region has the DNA TGTGCCAGCACCCTTGCGGGCGCGGAGACCCAGTACTTC.

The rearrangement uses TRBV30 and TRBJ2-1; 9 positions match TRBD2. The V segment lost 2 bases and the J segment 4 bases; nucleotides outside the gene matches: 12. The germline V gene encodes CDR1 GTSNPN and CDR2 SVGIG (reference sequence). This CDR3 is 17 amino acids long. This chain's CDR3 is CAWSTSLAGGPYNEQFF. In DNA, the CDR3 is TGTGCCTGGAGTACCAGTCTCGCGGGAGGGCCTTACAATGAGCAGTTCTTC.